Listed below are T cell receptor beta chains from one sample, sequenced in a study of cytomegalovirus exposure and HLA in healthy donors. The data were produced by immunoSEQ multiplex PCR, yet TCRdb's version contains in-frame clones alone and is incomplete. The sample includes about 310,000 clones, roughly 90% of them seen just once. Sequencing was carried out using PBMCs. The receptors derive from a man between 25 and 39 years old in good health and CMV-seronegative. The CDR3 runs from the conserved cysteine through the conserved F or W. The order of the fields is V gene, J gene, clone size, D gene, CDR3 DNA, CDR3 protein. D genes are given only for firm matches. Clone size is not always given. Where it is, it says once, few, many or a class for expanded clones.

TRBV5-1,TRBJ2-7,.,.,TGCGCCAGCAGCCCGGGATCCTCCTACGAGCAGTACTTC,CASSPGSSYEQYF
TRBV7-9,TRBJ1-2,.,.,TGTGCCAGCAGCTTAGTTACAGGTCCAACCTATGGCTACACCTTC,CASSLVTGPTYGYTF
TRBV7-9,TRBJ2-7,.,.,TGTGCCAGCAGCTTAGGGATCGCCCGTGAGGCCATGTACGAGCAGTACTTC,CASSLGIAREAMYEQYF
TRBV4-1,TRBJ1-1,.,.,TGCGCCAGCAGCACGCCCGGGACATTGAACACTGAAGCTTTCTTT,CASSTPGTLNTEAFF
TRBV6-5,TRBJ2-7,.,.,TGTGCCAGCAGTTACGTAGTATGGGAGCAGTACTTC,CASSYVVWEQYF
TRBV19,TRBJ2-7,once,TRBD2,TGTGCCAGTAGTATCTTTGCGGGGGGCTCCTACGAGCAGTACTTC,CASSIFAGGSYEQYF
TRBV6-5,TRBJ2-1,.,TRBD1,TGTGCCAGCAGTTATGACAGGGGTAATGAGCAGTTCTTC,CASSYDRGNEQFF
TRBV28,TRBJ1-5,.,.,TGTGCCAGCAGTTTGGTACAGCACAATCAGCCCCAGCATTTT,CASSLVQHNQPQHF
TRBV11-2,TRBJ2-7,.,TRBD1,TGTGCCAGCAGCTTAGCCGCGGGACAGGCTAACTACGAGCAGTACTTC,CASSLAAGQANYEQYF
TRBV25-1,TRBJ2-2,.,.,TGTGCCAGCAGTCCAATGGACAGCCCCGGGGAGCTGTTTTTT,CASSPMDSPGELFF
TRBV6-6,TRBJ1-3,.,TRBD1,TGTGCCAGCAGTCTTCAGGGGGTTCCTGGAAACACCATATATTTT,CASSLQGVPGNTIYF
TRBV27,TRBJ2-3,.,.,TGTGCCAGCAGCATCGGACAGCACACAGATACGCAGTATTTT,CASSIGQHTDTQYF
TRBV25-1,TRBJ2-3,.,TRBD2,TGTGCCAGCCAAGTGATGGGGGGGACTGGATCGGATACGCAGTATTTT,CASQVMGGTGSDTQYF
TRBV25-1,TRBJ2-5,.,TRBD1,TGTGCCAGCAGTGGGACAGGGTCCCAAGAGACCCAGTACTTC,CASSGTGSQETQYF
TRBV5-6,TRBJ2-1,.,.,TGTGCCAGCAGCTTGCACAGGACCAATGAGCAGTTCTTC,CASSLHRTNEQFF
TRBV7-6,TRBJ2-1,.,TRBD1,TGTGCCAGCAGCTTAGGTGGGACAGGGCTCCATGAGCAGTTCTTC,CASSLGGTGLHEQFF
TRBV27,TRBJ2-1,.,TRBD1,TGTGCCAGCAGTCAAACAGGGGGCTCCTACAATGAGCAGTTCTTC,CASSQTGGSYNEQFF
TRBV4-3,TRBJ1-2,.,TRBD1,TGCGCCAGCAGCCAACGGACAGGAACTTATGGCTACACCTTC,CASSQRTGTYGYTF
TRBV18,TRBJ2-5,.,TRBD2,TGTGCCAGCTCACTCGGGACTAAAGAGACCCAGTACTTC,CASSLGTKETQYF
TRBV19,TRBJ1-2,.,.,TGTGCCAGTAGTATAGATGGGCGAGGGAACTATGGCTACACCTTC,CASSIDGRGNYGYTF
TRBV6-5,TRBJ2-2,.,.,TGTGCCAGCAGTAGGGGTTCCGGGGAGCTGTTTTTT,CASSRGSGELFF
TRBV7-9,TRBJ2-2,few,TRBD2,TGTGCCAGCAGTCCACCGGGACTAACGAACACCGGGGAGCTGTTTTTT,CASSPPGLTNTGELFF
TRBV15,TRBJ2-1,.,.,TGTGCCACCAGCAGCGGGGGAAGCTCCTACAATGAGCAGTTCTTC,CATSSGGSSYNEQFF
TRBV7-9,TRBJ2-7,.,TRBD2,TGTGCCAGCAGCTTAGAATATTCAGCGGGGGCCTCCTACGAGCAGTACTTC,CASSLEYSAGASYEQYF
TRBV27,TRBJ2-4,.,TRBD1,TGTGCCAGCAGTGATAGACAGGGTCCCAAAAACATTCAGTACTTC,CASSDRQGPKNIQYF
TRBV6-1,TRBJ1-4,.,.,TGTGCCAGCAGTGAAGCGGTGGCCCTAACTAATGAAAAACTGTTTTTT,CASSEAVALTNEKLFF
TRBV5-6,TRBJ1-5,.,.,TGTGCCAGCAGCTTGGACCCAGAGGAGCCCCAGCATTTT,CASSLDPEEPQHF
TRBV6-6,TRBJ1-5,.,.,TGTGCCAGCAGTTACGAGGTCTATAGCAATCAGCCCCAGCATTTT,CASSYEVYSNQPQHF
TRBV5-1,TRBJ1-1,once,.,TGCGCCAGCAGCTCCTCAGGTGACACGCGAAACACTGAAGCTTTCTTT,CASSSSGDTRNTEAFF
TRBV6-1,TRBJ2-3,.,TRBD2,TGTGCCGGCAACGGGGGGGCTGGGTTCAATACGCAGTATTTT,CAGNGGAGFNTQYF
TRBV7-9,TRBJ1-2,.,TRBD1,TGTGCCAGCAGCCGAACGACAGGGTGGGAGTATGGCTACACCTTC,CASSRTTGWEYGYTF
TRBV12-1,TRBJ1-3,once,.,TGTGCCAGCAGCCCAAAAAGGGACAACAACCCCGGGGCTGGAAACACCATATATTTT,CASSPKRDNNPGAGNTIYF
TRBV15,TRBJ1-1,once,TRBD1,TGTGCCACCAGCGGATACAGGGGCGACGCTGAAGCTTTCTTT,CATSGYRGDAEAFF
TRBV7-9,TRBJ2-1,.,TRBD1,TGTGCCAGCAGCTTTAGGGACAGGTCTAACAATGAGCAGTTCTTC,CASSFRDRSNNEQFF
TRBV4-2,TRBJ2-2,.,TRBD2,TGTGCCAGCAGCCAAGACCCGGGGGGGCTCACCCTCAACACCGGGGAGCTGTTTTTT,CASSQDPGGLTLNTGELFF